These 32 T cell receptor beta chains originate from one sample sequenced in a study of graft-versus-host responses after intestinal transplantation. Method: immunoSEQ multiplex PCR; TCRdb's copy keeps in-frame clones and lacks some. The sample shows about 43,000 clones, about 95% of them seen only once. Sequences were derived from PBMCs, sampled roughly 51 weeks after intestinal transplant. These receptors all come from a human patient who received an intestinal transplant, so some T cells may come from the graft donor.

The chain is built from TRBV6-1 and TRBJ2-7; D is unclear. Trimming stripped 1 base from V and 6 bases from J, with 4 bases between. CDR3 length: 11 residues. Germline V gene sequence: CDR1 MNHNS, CDR2 SASEGT. The CDR3, as DNA: TGTGCCAGCAGTGAAGGGATCGAGCAGTACTTC. It is translated as CASSEGIEQYF.

The chain combines TRBV5-1 with TRBJ2-3; 14 nucleotides match TRBD2. V shed 4 bases, J shed 4 bases, and the junction held 11 bases outside the gene matches. Germline V gene sequence: CDR1 SGHRS, CDR2 YFSETQ. The CDR3 consists of 18 residues. CDR3 DNA: TGCGCCAGCAGCGCCCGGGGACTAGCGGGAGAGCCAGCAGATACGCAGTATTTT. Encoded protein: CASSARGLAGEPADTQYF.

The chain couples TRBV7-9 to TRBJ1-3; 10 bases align to TRBD1. In germline, CDR1 is SEHNR, CDR2 FQNEAQ (reference sequence). The trim removed 1 base at V and 5 bases at J, leaving 2 bases unmatched. The length of the CDR3 is 15 residues. The CDR3 protein is CASSLETGGRNTIYF. DNA for the CDR3: TGTGCCAGCAGCTTAGAGACAGGGGGCCGAAACACCATATATTTT.

The chain uses TRBV2 and TRBJ2-1; D may be TRBD2 (5 bases). The CDR3 is 8 amino acids. CDR1 is SNHLY and CDR2 is FYNNEI in the germline V gene. The CDR3 here is CASGMKFF. The CDR3 nucleotides are TGTGCGTCCGGGATGAAGTTCTTC.

In DNA, the CDR3 is TGTGCCAGCAGCCAAGCGGGGGCGAGGGTCGGTACGCAGTATTTT. The encoded protein is CASSQAGARVGTQYF. The chain carries TRBV14 and TRBJ2-3; D possibly matches TRBD1 or TRBD2 (6 bases each). The CDR3 is 15 residues long. V was trimmed by 1 base and J by 8 bases, leaving 16 bases between them. Germline values: CDR1 SGHDN, CDR2 FVKESK. The full variable domain, its missing parts supplied by reference TRBV14 and TRBJ2-3, is EAGVTQFPSHSVIEKGQTVTLRCDPISGHDNLYWYRRVMGKEIKFLLHFVKESKQDESGMPNNRFLAERTGGTYSTLKVQPAELEDSGVYFCASSQAGARVGTQYFGPGTRLTVL.

This chain links TRBV7-2 with TRBJ2-5; maybe TRBD1 (6 bases). Germline assignment: CDR1 SGHTA and CDR2 FQGNSA. This CDR3 spans 13 amino acids. Between the trimmed V and J ends, which lost 6 bases and 4 bases, there was a span of 12 bases. DNA for the CDR3: TGTGCCAGCAGGCCCGGGACAACAGAGACCCAGTACTTC. Encoded protein: CASRPGTTETQYF.

This chain's CDR3 is CASSNEYGSLNTIYF. The CDR3 DNA is TGTGCCAGTAGTAACGAGTATGGGAGCTTAAACACCATATATTTT. V usage is TRBV19 and J usage is TRBJ1-3; D gene ambiguous. This CDR3 is built from 15 residues. V shed 4 bases and J shed 6 bases, with 16 bases lying between them. CDR1 and CDR2 (germline): LNHDA, SQIVND (reference sequence).

This rearrangement joins TRBV11-2 to TRBJ2-5, with 8 bases lining up with TRBD2. Germline CDR1 and CDR2: SGHAT and FQNNGV. The CDR3 extends over 18 amino acids. J lost 5 bases, V lost 1 base, and 15 bases had no gene match. In DNA form, the CDR3 reads TGTGCCAGCAGCTTAGTTGAGGCTAGCGGGCTATGGCTGGAGACCCAGTACTTC. As protein: CASSLVEASGLWLETQYF. Supplemented by reference TRBV11-2 and TRBJ2-5, the full variable domain reads EAGVAQSPRYKIIEKRQSVAFWCNPISGHATLYWYQQILGQGPKLLIQFQNNGVVDDSQLPKDRFSAERLKGVDSTLKIQPAKLEDSAVYLCASSLVEASGLWLETQYFGPGTRLLVL.

The chain has TRBV5-4 and TRBJ1-5, with TRBD1 identical over 7 bases. Trimming took 2 bases from V and 3 from J; bases not matched to a gene: 5. This CDR3 is built from 15 residues. The germline gives CDR1 SGHNT, CDR2 YYREEE (reference sequence). CDR3 DNA: TGTGCCAGCAGCTTAGGTGGGACAGACAATCAGCCCCAGCATTTT. This translates into CASSLGGTDNQPQHF.

The chain has TRBV11-2 and TRBJ1-1; D possibly corresponds to TRBD1 (5 bases). V was trimmed by 0 bases and J by 5 bases, leaving 7 bases between them. Germline CDR1 is SGHAT and CDR2 is FQNNGV. CDR3 length: 13 amino acids. Written as DNA, the CDR3 is TGTGCCAGCAGCTTAGATCAGGGAACTGAAGCTTTCTTT. Translating it yields CASSLDQGTEAFF.

The chain couples TRBV29-1 to TRBJ1-5; possibly TRBD1 for D (6 bases). V gave up 5 bases and J gave up 5 bases, with 10 bases separating them. The CDR3 consists of 12 residues. The germline gives CDR1 SQVTM, CDR2 ANQGSEA. DNA for the CDR3: TGCAGCGTTCAGGCAGGGGATCAGCCCCAGCATTTT. Amino acids: CSVQAGDQPQHF.

The chain has TRBV4-1 and TRBJ2-7; the D gene is possibly TRBD2 (7 bases). Germline-derived CDR1 and CDR2 are MGHRA and YSYEKL. The CDR3 extends over 15 amino acids. Trimming stripped 4 bases from V and 5 bases from J, with 18 bases between. The CDR3 DNA sequence: TGCGCCAGCAGCCCCCAAGGGGGGGGGTTGGACGAGCAGTACTTC. Amino acids: CASSPQGGGLDEQYF.

This chain joins TRBV5-1 and TRBJ1-4; TRBD1 agrees at 8 bases. The V gene end was trimmed by 1 base and the J gene end by 6 bases; junction bases not matched to a gene: 5. The CDR3 has 15 residues. Germline lookup yields CDR1 SGHRS and CDR2 YFSETQ. DNA of the CDR3: TGCGCCAGCAGCTTGACAGGGGGTCCCTATGAAAAACTGTTTTTT. Its protein product is CASSLTGGPYEKLFF.

V usage is TRBV15 and J usage is TRBJ2-6; D is uncertain. V was clipped by 1 base and J by 6 bases, with 7 bases between them. The CDR3 extends over 14 amino acids. Germline V gives CDR1 LNHNV, CDR2 YYDKDF (reference sequence). The CDR3: CATSRGQLANVLTF. CDR3 nucleotide sequence: TGTGCCACCAGCAGAGGGCAGCTGGCCAACGTCCTGACTTTC.

The chain uses TRBV27 and TRBJ2-6, with a weak D call TRBD2 (5 bases). The CDR3 is made up of 15 amino acids. V was pared by 1 base and J by 4 bases, with 8 bases between. Germline assignment: CDR1 MNHEY and CDR2 SMNVEV (reference sequence). The CDR3 spells CASSLWRPGANVLTF. The DNA of the CDR3 is TGTGCCAGCAGTTTATGGAGGCCCGGGGCCAACGTCCTGACTTTC.

The chain recombines TRBV5-6 with TRBJ2-7; 8 positions match TRBD1. This CDR3 region has 14 residues. The junction had 4 bases not matched to a gene; V was cut back by 5 bases and J by 0 bases. Looked up from germline, CDR1 is SGHDT and CDR2 is YYEEEE. The CDR3 nucleotides read TGTGCCAGCAGTTCTGGGACAGGCTCCTACGAGCAGTACTTC. Residues: CASSSGTGSYEQYF.

The chain has TRBV6-6 and TRBJ1-5, with D unresolved. CDR3 size: 14 residues. V lost 0 bases and J lost 2, with 5 bases in between. Germline CDR1 MNHNY, CDR2 SVGAGI (reference sequence). DNA for the CDR3: TGTGCCAGCAGTTACTCGCAAGGCAATCAGCCCCAGCATTTT. This sequence encodes CASSYSQGNQPQHF.

The J gene is TRBJ2-5, the V gene TRBV18; 8 bases align to TRBD2. Germline CDR1 reads KGHSH; CDR2 reads LQKENI. The CDR3 loop spans 16 amino acids. V lost 6 bases and J lost 4; bases outside the gene matches: 13. CDR3 sequence (DNA): TGTGCCAGCTCCCCCCGGGGGGGGGTGATCGGAGAGACCCAGTACTTC. This codes for CASSPRGGVIGETQYF.

The CDR3 is CASSQGLWSTNEKLFF. The CDR3 DNA reads as TGTGCCAGCAGCCAAGGATTATGGTCAACTAATGAAAAACTGTTTTTT. V and J are TRBV14 and TRBJ1-4, with no clear D. This CDR3 has 16 residues. Germline V gives CDR1 SGHDN, CDR2 FVKESK. V lost 1 base to trimming and J lost 0 bases, with 9 bases between them.

This clone has a single count. V usage is TRBV11-3 and J usage is TRBJ2-7, with 8 bases lining up with TRBD1. Unmatched junction bases numbered 25, after V lost 5 bases and J lost 13 bases. Germline loops: CDR1 SGHNT, CDR2 YENEEA. The CDR3 is 17 residues long. In nucleotides, the CDR3 is TGTGCCAGCAGCCGACCAGGGGTGCGGACAGGGTTGTTTCTAAGATACTTC. Translated, it gives CASSRPGVRTGLFLRYF.

The genes are TRBV5-1 and TRBJ1-6, with D unresolved. The CDR3 is made up of 16 amino acids. Germline CDR1 and CDR2: SGHRS and YFSETQ. Trimming left V 4 bases short and J 6 bases short, with 17 bases between. CDR3 DNA: TGCGCCAGCAGCCTTACACCGGTCTCGGCTAATTCACCCCTCCACTTT. This codes for CASSLTPVSANSPLHF.

The J gene is TRBJ2-7, the V gene TRBV5-6, with D uncertain. There are 13 residues in the CDR3. The V and J ends lost 0 bases and 5 bases respectively, with 9 bases between them. Germline CDR1 is SGHDT and CDR2 is YYEEEE. The CDR3 nucleotides are TGTGCCAGCAGCTTGGCAGGATGGGACGAGCAGTACTTC. It is translated as CASSLAGWDEQYF.

This rearrangement joins TRBV27 to TRBJ1-2, with no clear D. This CDR3 is 12 amino acids long. V was trimmed by 6 bases and J by 3 bases, leaving 8 bases between them. Germline V gene lookup returns CDR1 MNHEY and CDR2 SMNVEV (reference sequence). CDR3 loop: CASRVRDYGYTF. CDR3 DNA sequence: TGTGCCAGCAGGGTAAGGGACTATGGCTACACCTTC.

The chain combines TRBV19 with TRBJ2-7, with a possible D match to TRBD1 (6 bases). The germline V and J ends were trimmed by 3 bases and 2 bases, with 11 bases remaining between them. From germline, CDR1 is LNHDA and CDR2 SQIVND (reference sequence). This CDR3 has 14 amino acids. Here the CDR3 reads CASSIADSTYEQYF. As DNA, the CDR3 is TGTGCCAGTAGTATCGCGGACAGCACCTACGAGCAGTACTTC.

This clone was found once. The chain is built from TRBV5-4 and TRBJ2-7; D might be TRBD2 (6 bases). Germline V lookup: CDR1 SGHNT, CDR2 YYREEE (reference sequence). Deletions cut 0 bases from V and 3 bases from J, with 10 bases between. The CDR3 sequence is 14 residues long. CDR3 bases: TGTGCCAGCAGCTTGGGGACTACCATCTACGAGCAGTACTTC. It translates to CASSLGTTIYEQYF.

As concerns this clone: The junction differs from germline at one of its ends, possibly a read error. The chain joins TRBV6-1 to TRBJ2-5, with D possibly being TRBD1 or TRBD2 (5 bases each). The CDR3 runs to 15 residues. CDR1 and CDR2 (germline): MNHNS, SASEGT. This chain's CDR3 is CASTRRLRGEEAQYF. The CDR3 DNA is TGTGCCAGCACCAGACGCCTCCGAGGGGAAGAGGCCCAGTACTTC.

CDR3 nucleotide sequence: TGTGCCAGCAGCCAGACGGGGACGGATGAATATCTTCTTAGCTACGAGCAGTACTTC. It is translated as CASSQTGTDEYLLSYEQYF. V is TRBV14 and J is TRBJ2-7; D tentatively fits TRBD1 or TRBD2 (5 bases each). Germline values: CDR1 SGHDN, CDR2 FVKESK. CDR3 size: 19 residues. Deletions cut 3 bases from V and 3 bases from J, with 27 bases between.

The chain has TRBV9 and TRBJ1-1; no clear D gene. Trimming left V 0 bases short and J 0 bases short, with 3 bases between. Germline assignment: CDR1 SGDLS and CDR2 YYNGEE. This CDR3 comprises 13 residues. CDR3 in DNA: TGTGCCAGCAGCGTAGTCTTGAACACTGAAGCTTTCTTT. It is translated as CASSVVLNTEAFF. The variable domain in full, with the rest retrieved from reference TRBV9 and TRBJ1-1, is DSGVTQTPKHLITATGQRVTLRCSPRSGDLSVYWYQQSLDQGLQFLIQYYNGEERAKGNILERFSAQQFPDLHSELNLSSLELGDSALYFCASSVVLNTEAFFGQGTRLTVV.

The chain has TRBV9 and TRBJ1-6, with 8 bases lining up with TRBD1. Losses at the gene ends were 4 bases for V and 8 bases for J; bases not matched to a gene: 8. CDR1 is SGDLS, CDR2 YYNGEE, per germline. CDR3 length equals 15 residues. In DNA form, the CDR3 reads TGTGCCAGCAGCCCCCGGGACAGGATCTATTCACCCCTCCACTTT. Translation: CASSPRDRIYSPLHF.

V gene TRBV30 combines with J gene TRBJ2-5; D not certain. Trimming shortened V by 8 bases and J by 1 base, and 8 bases separated the two germline ends. The CDR3 has 11 amino acids. Germline V lookup: CDR1 GTSNPN, CDR2 SVGIG (reference sequence). CDR3 in amino acids: CAGSIQETQYF. For the CDR3, the DNA is TGTGCCGGAAGTATCCAAGAGACCCAGTACTTC. Complete variable domain (other parts from reference TRBV30 and TRBJ2-5): SQTIHQWPATLVQPVGSPLSLECTVEGTSNPNLYWYRQAAGRGLQLLFYSVGIGQISSEVPQNLSASRPQDRQFILSSKKLLLSDSGFYLCAGSIQETQYFGPGTRLLVL.

The rearrangement links TRBV5-1 to TRBJ2-1; 12 bases are shared with TRBD1. Germline assignment: CDR1 SGHRS and CDR2 YFSETQ. V lost 6 bases and J lost 8; bases outside the gene matches: 6. The CDR3 contains 14 residues. In DNA, the CDR3 is TGCGCCAGCACTGGGACAGGGGGCCGCGATGAGCAGTTCTTC. Amino acids: CASTGTGGRDEQFF.

This rearrangement joins TRBV9 to TRBJ2-3; TRBD2 is a possible D gene (6 bases). V was pared by 3 bases and J by 6 bases, with 11 bases between. The germline V gene encodes CDR1 SGDLS and CDR2 YYNGEE. This CDR3 region has 13 residues. In DNA, the CDR3 is TGTGCCAGCAGCGGGGGGGTTTTGGATACGCAGTATTTT. Protein sequence: CASSGGVLDTQYF.